This T cell receptor beta chain was sequenced during a study of T cells in Graves' hyperthyroidism and ophthalmopathy. Overall study results and limits: Expanded thyroid clonotypes (above 0.001) were mostly also found in blood.

To note about this clonotype: Its antigen is currently unknown.

Trimming shortened V by 1 base and J by 0 bases, and 11 bases separated the two germline ends. This CDR3 region has 16 residues. Looked up from germline, CDR1 is SGHDN and CDR2 is FVKESK. The CDR3 regions of TCR beta were amplified from RNA transcripts. Carried out on the TCR CDR3, a first-round RT-PCR used the HTBI primer set. TCRdb analysed the multiplex PCR reads with MiXCR anew, one entry per CDR3 protein. The top ten hold more than 50% of the sample, which has over 150,000 distinct CDR3 sequences, about a sixth seen once. The chain joins TRBV14 to TRBJ2-3, with no clear D. The TCR comes from a woman between 50 and 59 years old with Graves' hyperthyroidism. Sequencing was performed on blood. CDR3 region: CASSQGRLASTDTQYF. As DNA, the CDR3 is TGTGCCAGCAGCCAAGGGCGGCTGGCAAGCACAGATACGCAGTATTTT.